This T cell receptor beta chain was sequenced in a study of cytomegalovirus exposure and HLA in healthy donors. Study at large: The early release's HLA-typed donors yielded 65 million to 85 million unique TCRs.

Comments on this clone: As yet, its antigen is unknown.

Study-wide findings and caveats: TCR beta sequences reportedly predicted most subjects' HLA-A and HLA-B alleles accurately. Diagnosis of cytomegalovirus status made by the classifier reportedly showed high specificity and sensitivity. Earlier results showed most TCR beta V segments being productive about 87% or about 30% of the time.

The primer mix had 60 Vbeta and 13 Jbeta primers. TCRdb's table, derived via immunoSEQ multiplex PCR, lists solely in-frame clones and lacks some. The sample yields about 170,000 clones, about 82% seen once. The germline V gene encodes CDR1 SGHVS and CDR2 FNYEAQ. This CDR3 has 13 amino acids. The V segment lost 2 bases and the J segment 3 bases; nucleotides outside the gene matches: 0. Sequences were obtained from PBMCs. The receptor was isolated from a female donor in good health and CMV-seronegative. The J gene is TRBJ2-5, the V gene TRBV7-6, with 7 bases lining up with TRBD2. The CDR3 region is CASSLLAEETQYF. For the CDR3, the DNA is TGTGCCAGCAGCTTACTAGCGGAAGAGACCCAGTACTTC. Full variable domain (rest looked up from reference TRBV7-6 and TRBJ2-5): GAGVSQSPRYKVTKRGQDVALRCDPISGHVSLYWYRQALGQGPEFLTYFNYEAQQDKSGLPNDRFSAERPEGSISTLTIQRTEQRDSAMYRCASSLLAEETQYFGPGTRLLVL.